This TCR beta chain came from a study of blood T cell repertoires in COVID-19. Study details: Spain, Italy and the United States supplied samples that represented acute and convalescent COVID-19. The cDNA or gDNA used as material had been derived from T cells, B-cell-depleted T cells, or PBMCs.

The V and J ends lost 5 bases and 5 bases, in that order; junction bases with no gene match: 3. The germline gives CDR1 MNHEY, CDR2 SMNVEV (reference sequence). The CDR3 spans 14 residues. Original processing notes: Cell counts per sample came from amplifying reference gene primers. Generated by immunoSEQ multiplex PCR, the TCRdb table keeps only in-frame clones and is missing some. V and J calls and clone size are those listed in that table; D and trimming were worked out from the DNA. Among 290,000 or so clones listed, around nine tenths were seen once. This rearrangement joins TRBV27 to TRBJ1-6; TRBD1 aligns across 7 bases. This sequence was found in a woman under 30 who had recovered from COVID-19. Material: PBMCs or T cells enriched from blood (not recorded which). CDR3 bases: TGTGCCAGCAGTCTACAGGGGAATAATTCACCCCTCCACTTT. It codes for CASSLQGNNSPLHF.